These 18 T cell receptor beta chains came from one sample sequenced in a study of blood T cell repertoires in COVID-19. Using immunoSEQ multiplex PCR, the repertoire was profiled, and TCRdb retains in-frame clones only, with some absent. The sample lists about 78,000 clones, around nine tenths occurring once. Sequenced material: peripheral blood. Receptors were obtained from a man between 50 and 59 years old with active or convalescent COVID-19.

The chain is built from TRBV19 and TRBJ1-5; D not resolved. Trimming stripped 2 bases from V and 15 bases from J, with 17 bases between. The germline V gene encodes CDR1 LNHDA and CDR2 SQIVND (reference sequence). The CDR3 is 13 amino acids. In DNA, the CDR3 is TGTGCCAGTAGTATACGGGATTCTGAAGAGTGGCATTTT. Translation gives CASSIRDSEEWHF.

V and J are TRBV4-2 and TRBJ1-2; D might be TRBD1 (6 bases). The CDR3 consists of 17 residues. V lost 6 bases, J lost 0 bases, and 20 bases lay in between. Germline V gene sequence: CDR1 LGHNA, CDR2 YNFKEQ. Here the CDR3 reads CASRLHADSQANYGYTF. CDR3 coding DNA: TGTGCCAGCAGACTCCATGCGGACAGCCAAGCTAACTATGGCTACACCTTC.

This clone was found a few times. J is TRBJ1-2 and V is TRBV2; D might be TRBD1 (5 bases). The CDR3 runs to 11 residues. V lost 6 bases to trimming and J lost 6 bases, with 8 bases between them. CDR1 is SNHLY, CDR2 FYNNEI, per germline. CDR3 bases: TGTGCCAGCAGGGGCAGGGATGGCTACACCTTC. It yields the protein CASRGRDGYTF.

The chain joins TRBV21-1 to TRBJ1-5. TRBV21-1 is a known pseudogene. This CDR3 contains 13 residues. For the CDR3, the DNA is TGTGCCAGCAGCAAGGCGGACAATCAGCCCCAGCATTTT. Its protein product is CASSKADNQPQHF.

The chain uses TRBV6-2 or TRBV6-3 and TRBJ2-7, with D perhaps TRBD1 (5 bases). CDR1 is MNHEY, CDR2 SVGEGT, per germline. This CDR3 comprises 11 residues. V shed 6 bases and J shed 5 bases, with 8 bases lying between them. CDR3 DNA: TGTGCCAGCAGCGGCAGGGACGAGCAGTACTTC. Residues: CASSGRDEQYF.

V and J are TRBV7-2 and TRBJ1-1; a possible D gene is TRBD1 (5 bases). Trimming left V 8 bases short and J 5 bases short, with 18 bases between. Germline V gene lookup returns CDR1 SGHTA and CDR2 FQGNSA. This CDR3 region has 14 residues. The CDR3 reads CASGKGVTRTEAFF. CDR3 coding DNA: TGTGCCAGCGGGAAAGGGGTAACGAGGACTGAAGCTTTCTTT.

V and J are TRBV19 and TRBJ2-5; 9 bases are shared with TRBD1. The CDR3 loop spans 14 amino acids. V was pared by 4 bases and J by 2 bases, with 2 bases of the junction left unmatched. The V gene's germline CDR1 is LNHDA and CDR2 SQIVND (reference sequence). CDR3 region: CASSNRGLQETQYF. The CDR3 DNA sequence: TGTGCCAGTAGTAACAGGGGGCTTCAAGAGACCCAGTACTTC.

J is TRBJ2-7 and V is TRBV11-2; 7 bases map to TRBD1. The germline V gene encodes CDR1 SGHAT and CDR2 FQNNGV. V trimming: 2 bases; J trimming: 3 bases; junction bases outside the gene matches: 4. The CDR3 runs 14 residues. The chain's CDR3 is CASSLQWDSYEQYV. The CDR3 DNA follows: TGTGCCAGCAGCTTACAATGGGACAGCTACGAGCAGTACGTC.

The chain recombines TRBV15 with TRBJ1-6; 10 bases map to TRBD1. The CDR3 is made up of 16 amino acids. The junction had 5 bases not matched to a gene; V was cut back by 2 bases and J by 7 bases. Looked up from germline, CDR1 is LNHNV and CDR2 is YYDKDF (reference sequence). The CDR3 DNA sequence: TGTGCCACCAGCAGATCGGGGACAGGGGCGAATTCACCCCTCCACTTT. It translates to CATSRSGTGANSPLHF.

This chain uses TRBV28 with TRBJ1-1, with TRBD1 matching 10 bases. CDR1 MDHEN and CDR2 SYDVKM come from the germline V gene. The CDR3 consists of 15 residues. V dropped 5 bases and J dropped 5; count of bases not matched to a gene: 8. CDR3 protein: CASSTRTGGGTEAFF. In nucleotides, the CDR3 is TGTGCCAGCAGTACAAGGACAGGGGGGGGGACTGAAGCTTTCTTT.

V and J are TRBV30 and TRBJ2-5, with 7 bases lining up with TRBD1. From germline, CDR1 is GTSNPN and CDR2 SVGIG (reference sequence). J gave up 5 bases and V 0 bases, and 12 bases lay outside the gene matches. This CDR3 is 16 amino acids long. CDR3 protein: CAWSVGIRQGHETQYF. The CDR3 nucleotides are TGTGCCTGGAGTGTCGGGATCCGACAGGGACATGAGACCCAGTACTTC.

The chain has TRBV19 and TRBJ1-2; D is ambiguous. The CDR3 sequence is 14 residues long. CDR1 is LNHDA and CDR2 is SQIVND in the germline V gene (reference sequence). V gave up 7 bases and J gave up 1 base, with 13 bases separating them. The CDR3 reads CASIALEGNYGYTF. In DNA form, the CDR3 reads TGTGCCAGTATCGCGTTGGAGGGTAACTATGGCTACACCTTC.

Of note for this clone: A junction boundary mismatches the germline segment, possibly from a read error. V gene TRBV24-1 combines with J gene TRBJ1-5, with TRBD1 as a possible D gene (5 bases). Per germline, CDR1 KGHDR and CDR2 SFDVKD. The CDR3 length is 13 residues. The CDR3 sequence: CATSGVGAGPQHF. Here the CDR3 DNA reads TGTGCCACAAGTGGTGTAGGGGCCGGGCCCCAGCATTTT.

V gene TRBV5-1 combines with J gene TRBJ1-4; a possible D gene is TRBD1 (5 bases). Germline V lookup: CDR1 SGHRS, CDR2 YFSETQ. CDR3 size: 15 residues. Trimming removed 3 bases at V and 7 bases at J, with 16 bases between. The CDR3 here is CASSSGPGLVEKLFF. The CDR3 DNA reads TGCGCCAGCAGCTCGGGACCGGGACTAGTTGAAAAACTGTTTTTT.

The chain links TRBV19 to TRBJ1-1, with D perhaps TRBD1 (6 bases). CDR1 LNHDA and CDR2 SQIVND come from the germline V gene (reference sequence). The V end was cut by 4 bases, the J end by 6 bases, with 12 bases between. This CDR3 is built from 13 residues. The CDR3 nucleotides are TGTGCCAGTAGTACGCAACAGGGTCCTGAAGCTTTCTTT. Protein product: CASSTQQGPEAFF.

The chain carries TRBV20-1 and TRBJ2-7, with a weak D call TRBD1 (7 bases). The germline V and J ends were trimmed by 4 bases and 0 bases, with 16 bases remaining between them. This CDR3 has 15 amino acids. Germline V gene sequence: CDR1 DFQATT, CDR2 SNEGSKA (reference sequence). The CDR3 region has the DNA TGCAGTGCTATTGAGGGGGGACAGATCTCCTACGAGCAGTACTTC. Its protein product is CSAIEGGQISYEQYF.

This rearrangement joins TRBV11-2 to TRBJ2-7; no clear D gene. The V and J ends lost 1 base and 4 bases respectively, with 11 bases between them. Germline CDR1 is SGHAT and CDR2 is FQNNGV. There are 14 residues in the CDR3. For the CDR3, the DNA is TGTGCCAGCAGCTTAGCCAGTCAGACATACGAGCAGTACGTC. The encoded protein is CASSLASQTYEQYV.

V usage is TRBV6-1 and J usage is TRBJ1-2; D is possibly TRBD1 (5 bases). The V end lost 2 bases, the J end lost 1 base, and 11 bases lay between the germline ends. The CDR3 is 15 residues long. Per germline, CDR1 MNHNS and CDR2 SASEGT. This chain's CDR3 is CASSEPSGLNYGYTF. CDR3 coding DNA: TGTGCCAGCAGTGAACCCTCGGGACTTAACTATGGCTACACCTTC.